This TCR beta chain was sequenced for a study of blood T cell repertoires in COVID-19. Whole-study context: Collection of acute and convalescent COVID-19 samples took place in the United States, Italy and Spain. Nucleic acid was either cDNA or gDNA, and it came from T cells, B-cell-depleted T cells, or PBMCs.

This clone was recorded once. Germline loops: CDR1 LNHDA, CDR2 SQIVND (reference sequence). This CDR3 contains 15 residues. Trimming cost V 9 bases and J 7 bases; bases outside gene matches: 11. Authors' processing steps: How many nucleated cells were present was estimated from reference gene primer amplification. Using immunoSEQ multiplex PCR, the repertoire was profiled, and TCRdb retains in-frame clones only, with some absent. V and J calls and clone size are copied from that table; D and trimming were computed from the DNA. The sample consists of 150,000 to 200,000 clones, 92% of them appearing once.

The sequenced sample was peripheral blood. V and J are TRBV19 and TRBJ1-6; 8 bases map to TRBD1. The origin of this receptor is a young man with COVID-19, enrolled during active disease. This chain's CDR3 is CASETPTGVNSPLHF. CDR3 coding DNA: TGTGCCAGCGAGACGCCGACAGGGGTAAATTCACCCCTCCACTTT.